What follows is one TCR beta chain and its context. This record comes from a study of blood T cell repertoires in COVID-19. About the research overall: There were acute and convalescent COVID-19 samples, and they came from the United States, Italy and Spain.

Repertoires were generated with immunoSEQ multiplex PCR, while TCRdb's copy carries only in-frame clones and drops some. The table includes some 70,000 clones, roughly nine tenths detected once. V was cut by 5 bases and J by 4 bases, with 11 bases left in between. The CDR3 is 13 amino acids. Germline V gene data show CDR1 as SGHAT and CDR2 as FQDESV (reference sequence). This clonotype was obtained from a woman in her forties or fifties with COVID-19, enrolled during active disease. Sequencing used peripheral blood. The J gene is TRBJ1-2, the V gene TRBV11-1; weak D call: TRBD1 (6 bases). This chain's CDR3 is CASSPTGFYGYTF. DNA of the CDR3: TGTGCCAGCAGCCCTACAGGGTTCTATGGCTACACCTTC.